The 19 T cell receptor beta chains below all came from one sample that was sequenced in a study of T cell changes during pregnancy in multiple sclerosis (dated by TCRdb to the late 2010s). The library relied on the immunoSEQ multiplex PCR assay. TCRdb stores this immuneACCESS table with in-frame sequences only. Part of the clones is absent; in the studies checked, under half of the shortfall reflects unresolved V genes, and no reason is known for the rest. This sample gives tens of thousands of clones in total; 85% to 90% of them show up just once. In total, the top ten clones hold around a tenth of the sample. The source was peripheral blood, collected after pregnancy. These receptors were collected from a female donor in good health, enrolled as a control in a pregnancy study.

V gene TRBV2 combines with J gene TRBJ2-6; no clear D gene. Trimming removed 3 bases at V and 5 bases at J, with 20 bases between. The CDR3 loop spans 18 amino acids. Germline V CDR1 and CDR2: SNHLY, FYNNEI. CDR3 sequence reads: CASSDCSYRQSRANVLTF. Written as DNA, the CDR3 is TGTGCCAGCAGTGACTGTAGTTACCGACAAAGTCGGGCCAACGTCCTGACTTTC.

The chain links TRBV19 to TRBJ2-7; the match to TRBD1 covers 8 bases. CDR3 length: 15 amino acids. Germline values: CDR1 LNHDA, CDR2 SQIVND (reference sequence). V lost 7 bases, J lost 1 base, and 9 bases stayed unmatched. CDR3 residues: CASTDPGTGSYEQYF. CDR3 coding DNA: TGTGCCAGTACCGACCCCGGGACAGGATCCTACGAGCAGTACTTC.

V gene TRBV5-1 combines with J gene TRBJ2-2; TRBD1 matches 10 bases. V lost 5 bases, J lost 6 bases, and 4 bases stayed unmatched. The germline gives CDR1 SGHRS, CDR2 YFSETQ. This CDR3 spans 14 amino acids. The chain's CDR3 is CASRPGQGAGELFF. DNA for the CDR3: TGCGCCAGCAGGCCTGGACAGGGGGCCGGGGAGCTGTTTTTT.

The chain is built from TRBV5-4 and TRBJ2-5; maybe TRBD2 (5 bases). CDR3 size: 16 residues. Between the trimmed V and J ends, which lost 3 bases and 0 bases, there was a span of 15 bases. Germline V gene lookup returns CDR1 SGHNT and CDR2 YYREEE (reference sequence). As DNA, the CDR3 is TGTGCCAGCAGCTCTGAACCGGGAAATAACCAAGAGACCCAGTACTTC. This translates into CASSSEPGNNQETQYF.

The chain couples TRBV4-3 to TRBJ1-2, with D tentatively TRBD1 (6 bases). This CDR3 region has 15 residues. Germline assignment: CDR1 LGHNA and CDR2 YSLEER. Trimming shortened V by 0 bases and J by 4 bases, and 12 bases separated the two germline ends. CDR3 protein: CASSQDFMGAYGYTF. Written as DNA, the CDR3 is TGCGCCAGCAGCCAAGATTTCATGGGGGCCTATGGCTACACCTTC.

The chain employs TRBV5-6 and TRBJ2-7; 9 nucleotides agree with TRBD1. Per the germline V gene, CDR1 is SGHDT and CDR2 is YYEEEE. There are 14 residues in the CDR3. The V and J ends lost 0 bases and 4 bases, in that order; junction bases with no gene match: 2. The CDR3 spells CASSLVGTGYEQYF. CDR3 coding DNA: TGTGCCAGCAGCTTGGTGGGGACAGGGTACGAGCAGTACTTC.

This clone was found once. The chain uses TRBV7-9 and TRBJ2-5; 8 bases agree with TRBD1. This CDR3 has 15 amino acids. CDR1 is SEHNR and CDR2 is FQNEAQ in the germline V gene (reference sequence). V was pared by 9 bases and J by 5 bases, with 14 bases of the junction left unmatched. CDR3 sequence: CASRAGTGVLETQYF. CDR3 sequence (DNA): TGTGCCAGTCGCGCGGGGACAGGAGTATTGGAGACCCAGTACTTC.

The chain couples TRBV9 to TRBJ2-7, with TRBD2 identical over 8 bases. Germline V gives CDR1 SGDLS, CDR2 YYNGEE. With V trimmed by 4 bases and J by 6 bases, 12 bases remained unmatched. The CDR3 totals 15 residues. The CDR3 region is CASSPRGGAAGEQYF. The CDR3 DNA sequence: TGTGCCAGCAGCCCACGGGGGGGCGCAGCTGGCGAGCAGTACTTC.

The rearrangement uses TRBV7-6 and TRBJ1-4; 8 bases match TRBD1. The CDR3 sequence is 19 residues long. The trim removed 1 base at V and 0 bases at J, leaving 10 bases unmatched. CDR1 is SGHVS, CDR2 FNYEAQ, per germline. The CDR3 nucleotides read TGTGCCAGCAGCTTAGGGCTCAGGGGGCGCCTAACAACTAATGAAAAACTGTTTTTT. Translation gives CASSLGLRGRLTTNEKLFF.

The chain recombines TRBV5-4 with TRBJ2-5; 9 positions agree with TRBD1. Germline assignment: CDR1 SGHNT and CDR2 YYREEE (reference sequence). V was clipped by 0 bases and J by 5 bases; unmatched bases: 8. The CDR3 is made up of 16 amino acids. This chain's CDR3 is CASSLGDRVFPETQYF. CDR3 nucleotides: TGTGCCAGCAGCTTGGGGGACAGGGTTTTTCCGGAGACCCAGTACTTC.

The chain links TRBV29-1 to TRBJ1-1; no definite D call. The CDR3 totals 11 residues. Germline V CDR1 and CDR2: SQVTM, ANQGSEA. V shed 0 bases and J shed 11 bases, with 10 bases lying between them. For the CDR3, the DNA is TGCAGCGTTGAAGATCCCCTCGGGGCTTTCTTT. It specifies CSVEDPLGAFF.

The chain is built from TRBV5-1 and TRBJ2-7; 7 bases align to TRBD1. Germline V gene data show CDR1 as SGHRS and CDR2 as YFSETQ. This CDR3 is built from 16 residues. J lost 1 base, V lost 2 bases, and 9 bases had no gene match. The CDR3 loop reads CASSLSTGQRSYEQYF. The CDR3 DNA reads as TGCGCCAGCAGCTTATCCACGGGACAGAGGTCCTACGAGCAGTACTTC.

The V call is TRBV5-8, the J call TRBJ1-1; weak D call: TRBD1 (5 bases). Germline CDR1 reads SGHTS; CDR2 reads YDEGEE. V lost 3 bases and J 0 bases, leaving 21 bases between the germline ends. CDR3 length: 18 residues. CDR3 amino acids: CASSWREGLGTMNTEAFF. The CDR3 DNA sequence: TGTGCCAGCAGCTGGCGCGAGGGGCTGGGGACTATGAACACTGAAGCTTTCTTT.

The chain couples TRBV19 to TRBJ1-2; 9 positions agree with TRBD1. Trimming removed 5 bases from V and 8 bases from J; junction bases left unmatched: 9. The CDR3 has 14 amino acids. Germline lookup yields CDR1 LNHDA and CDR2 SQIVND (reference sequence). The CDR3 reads CASSGRDRVEGYTF. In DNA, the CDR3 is TGTGCCAGTAGTGGCCGGGACAGGGTAGAGGGCTACACCTTC.

In nucleotides, the CDR3 is TGTGCCAGCAGTGAAGGGGCAGGGGTGGTGAATGAGCAGTTCTTC. Encoded protein: CASSEGAGVVNEQFF. The chain couples TRBV6-1 to TRBJ2-1, with a possible D match to TRBD1 (6 bases). Germline V gene data show CDR1 as MNHNS and CDR2 as SASEGT. This CDR3 comprises 15 residues. Trimming stripped 1 base from V and 7 bases from J, with 14 bases between.

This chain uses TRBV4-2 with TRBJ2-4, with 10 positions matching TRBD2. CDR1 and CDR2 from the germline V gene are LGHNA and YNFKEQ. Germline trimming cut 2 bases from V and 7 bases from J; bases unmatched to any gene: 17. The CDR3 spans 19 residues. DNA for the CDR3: TGTGCCAGCAGCCAAATTAGCGGGGGGCCCTTTTCTTATTTGAACATTCAGTACTTC. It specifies CASSQISGGPFSYLNIQYF.

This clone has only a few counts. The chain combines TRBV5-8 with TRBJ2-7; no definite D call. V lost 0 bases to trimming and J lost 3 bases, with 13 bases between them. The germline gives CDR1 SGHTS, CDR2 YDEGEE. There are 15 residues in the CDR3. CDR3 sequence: CASSLARWVGYEQYF. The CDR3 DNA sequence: TGTGCCAGCAGCTTGGCCAGGTGGGTTGGCTACGAGCAGTACTTC.

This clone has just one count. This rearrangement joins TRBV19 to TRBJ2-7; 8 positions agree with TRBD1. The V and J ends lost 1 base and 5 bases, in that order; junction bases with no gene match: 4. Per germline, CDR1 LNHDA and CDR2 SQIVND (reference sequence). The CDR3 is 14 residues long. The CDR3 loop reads CASSIGQGADEQYF. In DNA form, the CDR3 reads TGTGCCAGTAGTATAGGTCAGGGGGCCGACGAGCAGTACTTC.

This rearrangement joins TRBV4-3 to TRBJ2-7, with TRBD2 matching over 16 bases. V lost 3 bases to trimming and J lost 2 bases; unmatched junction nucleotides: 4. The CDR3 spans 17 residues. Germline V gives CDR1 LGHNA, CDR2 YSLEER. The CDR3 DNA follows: TGCGCCAGCAGCCAGGGGACTAGCGGGAGGGAAACCTACGAGCAGTACTTC. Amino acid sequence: CASSQGTSGRETYEQYF.